These 17 T cell receptor beta chains came from one sample sequenced in a study of neoadjuvant anti-PD-1 for oral cavity cancer. TCRdb's table, derived via immunoSEQ multiplex PCR, lists solely in-frame clones and lacks some. In the table there are 20,000 to 25,000 clones, 27% of which are singletons. Sample time point: after neoadjuvant nivolumab, at surgical resection. This specimen was tumor tissue, taken after nivolumab (anti-PD-1) treatment. These TCRs come from a person between 40 and 79 years old with oral cavity squamous cell carcinoma.

CDR3 in amino acids: CASSLSGGARTEAFF. CDR3 nucleotide sequence: TGTGCCAGCAGCTTATCAGGGGGCGCGAGGACTGAAGCTTTCTTT. The J gene is TRBJ1-1, the V gene TRBV7-9; TRBD1 matches 8 bases. CDR3 length: 15 residues. With V trimmed by 2 bases and J by 5 bases, 7 bases remained unmatched. Germline V gene data show CDR1 as SEHNR and CDR2 as FQNEAQ (reference sequence).

The chain recombines TRBV9 with TRBJ1-2; D possibly corresponds to TRBD1 (5 bases). Germline values: CDR1 SGDLS, CDR2 YYNGEE. V lost 4 bases and J 8 bases, leaving 15 bases between the germline ends. The length of the CDR3 is 13 residues. The CDR3 DNA sequence: TGTGCCAGCAGCCCTATCGGGGGAGACGGCTACACCTTC. This codes for CASSPIGGDGYTF.

The CDR3 DNA is TGCGCCAGCAGCCCAGGGGCAGGGACTGAAGCTTTCTTT. Translation gives CASSPGAGTEAFF. The J gene is TRBJ1-1, the V gene TRBV5-1; the D gene is possibly TRBD1 (6 bases). The CDR3 loop spans 13 amino acids. CDR1 is SGHRS and CDR2 is YFSETQ in the germline V gene. Trimming pared 4 bases from V and 5 bases from J, leaving 12 bases between. Drawing the rest from reference TRBV5-1 and TRBJ1-1, the complete variable domain is KAGVTQTPRYLIKTRGQQVTLSCSPISGHRSVSWYQQTPGQGLQFLFEYFSETQRNKGNFPGRFSGRQFSNSRSEMNVSTLELGDSALYLCASSPGAGTEAFFGQGTRLTVV.

This clone was detected only a few times. CDR3 nucleotides: TGCGCCAGCAGCCAAACCCCAGAGCAAGAGACCCAGTACTTC. Translation gives CASSQTPEQETQYF. This chain links TRBV4-1 with TRBJ2-5; D not resolved. With 2 bases removed from V and 2 bases from J, the gap between germline ends came to 9 bases. This CDR3 has 14 residues. Looked up from germline, CDR1 is MGHRA and CDR2 is YSYEKL.

In this sample, this clone turned up a few times. The chain carries TRBV7-2 and TRBJ2-7, with unresolved D. Trimming removed 3 bases from V and 2 bases from J, with 8 bases in between. This CDR3 comprises 13 residues. In germline, CDR1 is SGHTA, CDR2 FQGNSA. The CDR3 DNA sequence: TGTGCCAGCAGCTTGACACTTACCTACGAGCAGTACTTC. Protein product: CASSLTLTYEQYF. Based on the CDR3 plus reference TRBV7-2 and TRBJ2-7, the full variable domain is GAGVSQSPSNKVTEKGKDVELRCDPISGHTALYWYRQSLGQGLEFLIYFQGNSAPDKSGLPSDRFSAERTGGSVSTLTIQRTQQEDSAVYLCASSLTLTYEQYFGPGTRLTVT.

There are a few counts of this clone. The chain recombines TRBV10-3 with TRBJ2-7; TRBD1 agrees at 7 bases. J was trimmed by 4 bases and V by 10 bases; bases with no gene match: 10. This CDR3 spans 13 amino acids. Germline V gene sequence: CDR1 ENHRY, CDR2 SYGVKD. DNA for the CDR3: TGTGCCACCCGACAGGGCGAGGGGTACGAGCAGTACTTC. Translated: CATRQGEGYEQYF.

The chain links TRBV6-5 to TRBJ1-3, with 7 positions matching TRBD1. The CDR3 extends over 14 amino acids. From germline, CDR1 is MNHEY and CDR2 SVGAGI. Losses at the gene ends were 6 bases for V and 4 bases for J; bases not matched to a gene: 6. The chain's CDR3 is CASRPGQRGNTIYF. The CDR3 DNA reads TGTGCCAGCAGGCCGGGACAGAGAGGAAACACCATATATTTT.

This clone came up a few times. The chain joins TRBV30 to TRBJ1-4, with no clear D. The CDR3 is 13 residues long. Germline V gives CDR1 GTSNPN, CDR2 SVGIG (reference sequence). V was clipped by 2 bases and J by 7 bases, with 11 bases between them. CDR3 DNA: TGTGCCTGGAGTTTTTCGCTAGGTGAAAAACTGTTTTTT. Protein: CAWSFSLGEKLFF.

The rearrangement joins TRBV11-2 to TRBJ1-1; D is unresolved. Trimming stripped 5 bases from V and 4 bases from J, with 14 bases between. This CDR3 spans 14 amino acids. CDR1 and CDR2 from the germline V gene are SGHAT and FQNNGV. The CDR3 loop is CASSLISGGTEAFF. The CDR3 nucleotides are TGTGCCAGCAGCCTGATTTCGGGAGGCACTGAAGCTTTCTTT.

The chain is built from TRBV5-6 and TRBJ2-1; no definite D call. Per germline, CDR1 SGHDT and CDR2 YYEEEE. Trimming left V 4 bases short and J 4 bases short, with 9 bases between. This CDR3 spans 13 amino acids. The CDR3 loop is CASSRPPYNEQFF. The CDR3 DNA follows: TGTGCCAGCAGCCGGCCGCCATACAATGAGCAGTTCTTC.

This chain's CDR3 is CASSLPPASEQLNTEAFF. The CDR3 nucleotides are TGTGCCAGCAGTCTGCCCCCCGCATCGGAACAGTTGAACACTGAAGCTTTCTTT. The rearrangement uses TRBV28 and TRBJ1-1; D not certain. The CDR3 length is 18 residues. The germline gives CDR1 MDHEN, CDR2 SYDVKM. Trimming removed 5 bases at V and 0 bases at J, with 22 bases between.

The chain uses TRBV29-1 and TRBJ2-6, with 10 bases that match TRBD1. The CDR3 has 16 residues. Germline CDR1 is SQVTM and CDR2 is ANQGSEA. V lost 4 bases to trimming and J lost 0 bases; unmatched junction nucleotides: 3. The CDR3 region is CSVGQGASSGANVLTF. In DNA, the CDR3 is TGCAGCGTTGGACAGGGGGCGAGCTCTGGGGCCAACGTCCTGACTTTC.

The chain carries TRBV6-5 and TRBJ2-3; D is unclear. This CDR3 is 15 amino acids long. Between the trimmed V and J ends, which lost 0 bases and 2 bases, there was a span of 9 bases. The germline CDR1 and CDR2 sequences are MNHEY and SVGAGI. The CDR3 here is CASSYSYILTDTQYF. The CDR3 bases are TGTGCCAGCAGTTACTCCTACATACTCACAGATACGCAGTATTTT.

This clone was observed a handful of times. The V and J genes are TRBV28 and TRBJ2-1; no definite D call. V was pared by 8 bases and J by 4 bases, with 15 bases between. CDR1 is MDHEN, CDR2 SYDVKM, per germline. The CDR3 contains 14 residues. This chain's CDR3 is CASRPNDPYNEQFF. In DNA form, the CDR3 reads TGTGCCAGCCGGCCGAATGACCCTTACAATGAGCAGTTCTTC.

The chain links TRBV6-1 to TRBJ2-7, with 9 bases that match TRBD1. Germline CDR1 is MNHNS and CDR2 is SASEGT. This CDR3 has 14 amino acids. After removal of 6 bases from V and 5 bases from J, the junction contained 8 bases not matched to a gene. The CDR3 is CASRGQGGRHEQYF. CDR3 sequence (DNA): TGTGCCAGCAGGGGACAGGGAGGTCGCCACGAGCAGTACTTC.

CDR3 protein: CASSSRDRAPGGANVLTF. Written as DNA, the CDR3 is TGTGCCAGCAGCTCCCGGGACAGGGCCCCGGGTGGGGCCAACGTCCTGACTTTC. This rearrangement joins TRBV11-2 to TRBJ2-6; 9 bases match TRBD1. Germline CDR1 and CDR2: SGHAT and FQNNGV. The CDR3 extends over 18 amino acids. The trim removed 4 bases at V and 3 bases at J, leaving 10 bases unmatched.

The chain is built from TRBV27 and TRBJ2-7; 7 bases are a match to TRBD1. Trimming cost V 5 bases and J 0 bases; bases outside gene matches: 7. The CDR3 extends over 15 amino acids. Germline-derived CDR1 and CDR2 are MNHEY and SMNVEV (reference sequence). This CDR3 is CASSPQGMSSYEQYF. The CDR3 DNA sequence: TGTGCCAGCAGTCCACAGGGGATGAGCTCCTACGAGCAGTACTTC.